Listed below are T cell receptor beta chains from one sample, sequenced in a study of T cells in Graves' hyperthyroidism and ophthalmopathy. MiXCR was run by TCRdb on the multiplex PCR reads, yielding one entry per CDR3 protein. The profile shows more than 100,000 distinct CDR3 sequences, approximately 48% of them singletons. Specimen: blood. The receptors come from a man aged 35-49 years with Graves' hyperthyroidism. Each CDR3 is given with its conserved first and last residue. The D gene is left open where the match is weak. The size of a clone is reported for some rows only, either as once, few or many, or as a class for expanded clones.

V	D	J	size	length	CDR3	DNA
TRBV7-8	.	TRBJ1-5	.	11	CASSPNQAPHF	TGTGCCAGCAGTCCGAATCAGGCCCCGCATTTT
TRBV2	.	TRBJ2-1	once	14	CASTPPERLPEQFF	TGTGCCAGCACACCCCCGGAGAGGTTACCAGAGCAGTTCTTC
TRBV5-4	TRBD1	TRBJ2-2	few	16	CASSLPGTGSVGELFF	TGTGCCAGCAGCTTGCCCGGGACAGGGTCGGTCGGGGAGCTGTTTTTT
TRBV11-2	.	TRBJ1-2	.	13	CASAPKGWKGYTF	TGTGCCAGCGCCCCCAAGGGGTGGAAGGGCTACACCTTC
TRBV7-3	.	TRBJ2-1	.	17	CASSQDTGASSYNEQFF	TGCGCCAGCAGCCAAGATACGGGGGCGAGCTCCTACAATGAGCAGTTCTTC
TRBV4-2	.	TRBJ2-5	.	16	CASSQEGADDQETQYF	TGTGCCAGCAGCCAAGAGGGAGCGGACGACCAAGAGACCCAGTACTTC
TRBV11-1	.	TRBJ2-4	.	13	CASSIGSGNIQYF	TGTGCCAGCAGTATCGGGTCTGGAAACATTCAGTACTTC
TRBV12-3/TRBV12-4	TRBD2	TRBJ2-7	many	14	CAIKLAGPAHEQYF	TGTGCCATCAAACTAGCGGGCCCTGCTCACGAGCAGTACTTC
TRBV11-2	.	TRBJ1-2	few	14	CAWSRQVLTYGYTF	TGTGCCTGGAGCAGACAGGTGTTAACCTATGGCTACACCTTC
TRBV6-9	.	TRBJ1-2	few	13	CASSFTGLYGYTF	TGTGCCAGCAGTTTTACAGGTCTCTATGGCTACACCTTC
TRBV7-2	.	TRBJ1-5	many	13	CASSLAPNQPQHF	TGTGCCAGCAGCTTAGCTCCCAATCAGCCCCAGCATTTT
TRBV7-9	TRBD2	TRBJ2-5	many	16	CASSWPTSGDRETQYF	TGTGCCAGCAGCTGGCCCACTAGCGGGGACCGGGAGACCCAGTACTTC
TRBV19	.	TRBJ1-6	few	11	CARGNNSPLHF	TGTGCCAGGGGCAATAATTCACCCCTCCACTTT
TRBV7-9	TRBD2	TRBJ2-5	.	17	CASTPGLAGKKQETQYF	TGTGCCAGCACCCCGGGACTAGCGGGAAAGAAGCAAGAGACCCAGTACTTC
TRBV12-3/TRBV12-4	TRBD2	TRBJ2-1	.	16	CASSPPSGGAWNEQFF	TGTGCCAGCAGTCCACCCAGCGGGGGGGCTTGGAATGAGCAGTTCTTC
TRBV7-4	.	TRBJ1-2	.	16	CASRYSGGEANYGYTF	TGTGCCAGCAGATACTCCGGAGGGGAAGCTAACTATGGCTACACCTTC
TRBV28	.	TRBJ1-5	.	14	CASTLGRYNQPQHF	TGTGCCAGCACACTTGGACGGTACAATCAGCCCCAGCATTTT
TRBV27	.	TRBJ1-2	many	11	CASSEGLGYTF	TGTGCCAGCAGTGAAGGGTTGGGCTACACCTTC
TRBV20-1	TRBD2	TRBJ2-3	.	13	CSARRAGGGEQYF	TGCAGTGCTAGAAGAGCGGGAGGCGGAGAGCAGTATTTT
TRBV28	.	TRBJ1-5	many	12	CASRDSNQPQHF	TGTGCCAGCCGGGACAGCAATCAGCCCCAGCATTTT
TRBV12-3/TRBV12-4	.	TRBJ1-1	few	11	CASSFSMGAFF	TGTGCCAGCAGTTTTAGCATGGGAGCTTTCTTT
TRBV7-9	.	TRBJ2-7	.	15	CASSPDSMRSYEQYF	TGTGCCAGCAGCCCGGACAGCATGCGCTCCTATGAGCAGTACTTC
TRBV7-2	.	TRBJ2-3	few	15	CASSSYTLSTDTQYF	TGTGCCAGCAGTTCCTACACACTGAGCACAGATACGCAGTATTTT
TRBV5-1	.	TRBJ1-4	many	15	CASTIGVATNEKLFF	TGCGCCAGCACAATAGGGGTGGCAACTAATGAAAAACTGTTTTTT
TRBV6-2/TRBV6-3	TRBD1	TRBJ2-2	.	18	CASSYDEGATSNTGEPFF	TGTGCCAGCAGTTACGATGAGGGGGCGACTTCGAACACCGGGGAGCCGTTTTTT
TRBV20-1	TRBD1	TRBJ1-2	.	11	CSAIQGLGYTF	TGCAGTGCCATACAGGGGTTGGGCTACACCTTC
TRBV12-5	.	TRBJ2-7	many	12	CASGRGTYEQHF	TGTGCTAGTGGCCGCGGGACCTACGAGCAGCACTTC